A selection of T cell receptor beta chains follows, all from one sample in a study of blood T cells in healthy people across ages. TCRdb ran MiXCR on the 5' RACE reads and lists one entry per CDR3 protein. The data contain approximately 880,000 distinct CDR3 sequences, about 44% of them singletons. The source material was blood. Receptors were obtained from a young man in good health. Each CDR3 is given with its conserved first and last residue. The D gene is left open where the match is weak. Clone size appears in some rows only: once, few, many, or a class for an expanded clone.

J gene: TRBJ2-7; V gene: TRBV2; clone size: -; CDR3 length: 17; D gene: -; CDR3 protein: CASSPQVGGTFYYEQYF; CDR3 DNA: TGTGCCAGCAGTCCTCAGGTGGGCGGGACCTTCTACTACGAGCAGTACTTC
J gene: TRBJ2-3; V gene: TRBV7-2; clone size: few; CDR3 length: 14; D gene: -; CDR3 protein: CASITRGRTDTQYF; CDR3 DNA: TGTGCCAGCATCACACGGGGGCGCACAGATACGCAGTATTTT
J gene: TRBJ2-5; V gene: TRBV6-2/TRBV6-3; clone size: -; CDR3 length: 15; D gene: -; CDR3 protein: CASSSPVGTQETQYF; CDR3 DNA: TGTGCCAGCAGTTCCCCGGTGGGAACCCAAGAGACCCAGTACTTC
J gene: TRBJ2-7; V gene: TRBV29-1; clone size: few; CDR3 length: 14; D gene: -; CDR3 protein: CSVEWAGRGYEQYF; CDR3 DNA: TGCAGCGTTGAATGGGCAGGTCGGGGCTACGAGCAGTACTTC
J gene: TRBJ2-2; V gene: TRBV6-5; clone size: -; CDR3 length: 15; D gene: TRBD2; CDR3 protein: CASARLAGGTGELFF; CDR3 DNA: TGTGCCAGCGCCCGACTAGCGGGGGGCACCGGGGAGCTGTTTTTT
J gene: TRBJ1-4; V gene: TRBV9; clone size: -; CDR3 length: 15; D gene: -; CDR3 protein: CASSPQLGNNEKLFF; CDR3 DNA: TGTGCCAGCAGCCCTCAACTGGGAAATAATGAAAAACTGTTTTTT
J gene: TRBJ1-4; V gene: TRBV5-1; clone size: -; CDR3 length: 15; D gene: -; CDR3 protein: CASSTLGGRNEKLFF; CDR3 DNA: TGCGCCAGCAGCACCCTAGGGGGGCGTAATGAAAAACTGTTTTTT
J gene: TRBJ2-5; V gene: TRBV20-1; clone size: few; CDR3 length: 14; D gene: -; CDR3 protein: CSAYEGFTQETQYF; CDR3 DNA: TGCAGTGCTTACGAAGGGTTTACCCAAGAGACCCAGTACTTC
J gene: TRBJ2-3; V gene: TRBV9; clone size: -; CDR3 length: 14; D gene: -; CDR3 protein: CASSVSGSPDTQYF; CDR3 DNA: TGTGCCAGCAGCGTTAGCGGTTCCCCAGATACGCAGTATTTT
J gene: TRBJ1-2; V gene: TRBV7-2; clone size: few; CDR3 length: 15; D gene: TRBD1; CDR3 protein: CASSSLGQGGYGYTF; CDR3 DNA: TGTGCCAGCAGCTCGCTAGGACAGGGAGGCTATGGCTACACCTTC
J gene: TRBJ1-6; V gene: TRBV2; clone size: few; CDR3 length: 16; D gene: -; CDR3 protein: CASSQNPTGTGSPLHF; CDR3 DNA: TGTGCCAGCAGTCAGAACCCGACAGGTACCGGTTCACCCCTCCACTTT
J gene: TRBJ1-2; V gene: TRBV30; clone size: -; CDR3 length: 12; D gene: -; CDR3 protein: CAWREINYGYTF; CDR3 DNA: TGTGCCTGGAGGGAAATTAACTATGGCTACACCTTC
J gene: TRBJ2-1; V gene: TRBV5-1; clone size: -; CDR3 length: 14; D gene: -; CDR3 protein: CASRFGTDYNEQFF; CDR3 DNA: TGCGCCAGCAGATTCGGGACGGACTACAATGAGCAGTTCTTC
J gene: TRBJ1-2; V gene: TRBV28; clone size: -; CDR3 length: 14; D gene: TRBD1; CDR3 protein: CASRFRDRPFGYTF; CDR3 DNA: TGTGCCAGCCGCTTCCGGGACAGGCCATTTGGCTACACCTTC
J gene: TRBJ1-5; V gene: TRBV20-1; clone size: -; CDR3 length: 14; D gene: TRBD1; CDR3 protein: CSAGGRGRGQPQHF; CDR3 DNA: TGCAGTGCTGGCGGCAGGGGGAGAGGACAGCCCCAGCATTTT
J gene: TRBJ2-7; V gene: TRBV4-1; clone size: few; CDR3 length: 19; D gene: -; CDR3 protein: CASSQERGSDGQRSYEQYF; CDR3 DNA: TGCGCCAGCAGCCAAGAAAGGGGGTCGGACGGACAACGGTCCTACGAGCAGTACTTC
J gene: TRBJ2-1; V gene: TRBV29-1; clone size: -; CDR3 length: 11; D gene: -; CDR3 protein: CSVEDSGEQFF; CDR3 DNA: TGCAGCGTAGAAGATAGCGGAGAGCAGTTCTTC
J gene: TRBJ2-1; V gene: TRBV7-9; clone size: few; CDR3 length: 15; D gene: TRBD2; CDR3 protein: CASSLRAGDADEQFF; CDR3 DNA: TGTGCCAGCAGCTTAAGGGCGGGGGATGCGGATGAGCAGTTCTTC
J gene: TRBJ1-2; V gene: TRBV30; clone size: -; CDR3 length: 14; D gene: -; CDR3 protein: CAWSPRQSAYGYTF; CDR3 DNA: TGTGCCTGGAGTCCTCGACAGTCCGCCTATGGCTACACCTTC
J gene: TRBJ1-2; V gene: TRBV12-3/TRBV12-4; clone size: -; CDR3 length: 17; D gene: -; CDR3 protein: CASSFPSSPAGDYGYTF; CDR3 DNA: TGTGCCAGCAGTTTTCCGAGCTCACCGGCAGGGGACTATGGCTACACCTTC
J gene: TRBJ2-7; V gene: TRBV7-2; clone size: -; CDR3 length: 11; D gene: -; CDR3 protein: CAGSASYERYF; CDR3 DNA: TGTGCCGGCAGCGCGAGCTACGAGCGGTACTTC
J gene: TRBJ1-3; V gene: TRBV9; clone size: -; CDR3 length: 17; D gene: TRBD1; CDR3 protein: CASSPVEGGVSGNTIYF; CDR3 DNA: TGTGCCAGCAGCCCTGTTGAAGGGGGCGTTTCTGGAAACACCATATATTTT
J gene: TRBJ2-1; V gene: TRBV4-1; clone size: -; CDR3 length: 13; D gene: -; CDR3 protein: CASSPRAPSGQFF; CDR3 DNA: TGCGCCAGCAGCCCCCGGGCCCCCAGTGGGCAGTTCTTC
J gene: TRBJ2-1; V gene: TRBV6-5; clone size: -; CDR3 length: 15; D gene: TRBD1; CDR3 protein: CASSYWGQGYNEQFF; CDR3 DNA: TGTGCCAGCAGTTACTGGGGACAGGGCTACAATGAGCAGTTCTTC
J gene: TRBJ1-2; V gene: TRBV7-9; clone size: -; CDR3 length: 14; D gene: -; CDR3 protein: CVSSLAIPVYGYTF; CDR3 DNA: TGTGTCAGCAGCTTAGCCATTCCGGTCTATGGCTACACCTTC
J gene: TRBJ2-5; V gene: TRBV20-1; clone size: few; CDR3 length: 15; D gene: TRBD2; CDR3 protein: CSPRAGGINEETQYF; CDR3 DNA: TGCAGTCCAAGGGCGGGGGGGATAAATGAGGAGACCCAGTACTTC
J gene: TRBJ2-3; V gene: TRBV12-3/TRBV12-4; clone size: -; CDR3 length: 15; D gene: -; CDR3 protein: CASSSQRLNADTQYF; CDR3 DNA: TGTGCCAGCAGTTCGCAGAGACTGAACGCAGATACGCAGTATTTT
J gene: TRBJ2-3; V gene: TRBV5-1; clone size: -; CDR3 length: 14; D gene: -; CDR3 protein: CARRPGGPTDTQYF; CDR3 DNA: TGCGCCCGCAGACCTGGAGGGCCGACAGATACGCAGTATTTT
J gene: TRBJ2-2; V gene: TRBV10-3; clone size: -; CDR3 length: 13; D gene: -; CDR3 protein: CAISARASGELFF; CDR3 DNA: TGTGCCATCAGTGCTAGGGCCAGCGGGGAGCTGTTTTTT
J gene: TRBJ1-6; V gene: TRBV20-1; clone size: few; CDR3 length: 14; D gene: -; CDR3 protein: CSARDPDDSSPLHF; CDR3 DNA: TGCAGTGCTAGAGATCCCGACGATTCTTCACCCCTCCACTTT
J gene: TRBJ2-7; V gene: TRBV7-6; clone size: few; CDR3 length: 14; D gene: -; CDR3 protein: CASSLDTVGYEQYF; CDR3 DNA: TGTGCCAGCAGCTTAGATACAGTGGGGTACGAGCAGTACTTC
J gene: TRBJ2-3; V gene: TRBV5-1; clone size: -; CDR3 length: 16; D gene: TRBD2; CDR3 protein: CASSFQRGDYTDTQYF; CDR3 DNA: TGCGCCAGCAGCTTCCAGCGGGGGGACTACACAGATACGCAGTATTTT
J gene: TRBJ2-3; V gene: TRBV6-5; clone size: -; CDR3 length: 17; D gene: TRBD2; CDR3 protein: CASSYGGGRPGTDTQYF; CDR3 DNA: TGTGCCAGCAGTTACGGGGGGGGGAGACCTGGAACAGATACGCAGTATTTT
J gene: TRBJ2-1; V gene: TRBV5-1; clone size: -; CDR3 length: 15; D gene: -; CDR3 protein: CASSLGQVFNNEQFF; CDR3 DNA: TGCGCCAGCAGCCTCGGCCAGGTTTTTAACAATGAGCAGTTCTTC
J gene: TRBJ1-2; V gene: TRBV10-3; clone size: many; CDR3 length: 13; D gene: -; CDR3 protein: CAISESGQYGYTF; CDR3 DNA: TGTGCCATCAGTGAATCCGGGCAATATGGCTACACCTTC
J gene: TRBJ1-5; V gene: TRBV5-1; clone size: -; CDR3 length: 16; D gene: -; CDR3 protein: CASSPGSGLSNQPQHF; CDR3 DNA: TGCGCCAGCAGCCCGGGATCCGGGCTTAGCAATCAGCCCCAGCATTTT
J gene: TRBJ1-1; V gene: TRBV7-2; clone size: once; CDR3 length: 15; D gene: TRBD1; CDR3 protein: CASSLAGGQGTEAFF; CDR3 DNA: TGTGCCAGCAGCTTAGCGGGGGGACAGGGGACTGAAGCTTTCTTT
J gene: TRBJ1-4; V gene: TRBV12-3/TRBV12-4; clone size: -; CDR3 length: 15; D gene: TRBD1; CDR3 protein: CASSPTGTGSEKLFF; CDR3 DNA: TGTGCCAGCAGTCCAACCGGGACAGGGTCTGAAAAACTGTTTTTT
J gene: TRBJ1-2; V gene: TRBV20-1; clone size: -; CDR3 length: 13; D gene: -; CDR3 protein: CSASRGDKYGYTF; CDR3 DNA: TGCAGTGCTAGTAGGGGGGATAAGTATGGCTACACCTTC
J gene: TRBJ2-1; V gene: TRBV6-1; clone size: -; CDR3 length: 17; D gene: TRBD2; CDR3 protein: CASSEDLAGGWKNEQFF; CDR3 DNA: TGTGCCAGCAGTGAAGATCTAGCGGGGGGCTGGAAGAATGAGCAGTTCTTC
J gene: TRBJ2-5; V gene: TRBV29-1; clone size: many; CDR3 length: 11; D gene: TRBD1; CDR3 protein: CSVDRVETQYF; CDR3 DNA: TGCAGCGTAGACAGGGTGGAGACCCAGTACTTC
J gene: TRBJ1-1; V gene: TRBV20-1; clone size: once; CDR3 length: 16; D gene: TRBD1; CDR3 protein: CSASTGSPIRGTEAFF; CDR3 DNA: TGCAGTGCTAGTACAGGGAGTCCAATCAGGGGGACTGAAGCTTTCTTT
J gene: TRBJ2-3; V gene: TRBV4-1; clone size: many; CDR3 length: 18; D gene: TRBD2; CDR3 protein: CASSQDKASGGAVDTQYF; CDR3 DNA: TGCGCCAGCAGCCAAGACAAGGCTAGCGGGGGGGCTGTAGATACGCAGTATTTT
J gene: TRBJ2-1; V gene: TRBV14; clone size: many; CDR3 length: 20; D gene: TRBD2; CDR3 protein: CASSQEIAGARWSSYNEQFF; CDR3 DNA: TGTGCCAGCAGCCAAGAAATAGCGGGGGCCCGCTGGAGCTCCTACAATGAGCAGTTCTTC
J gene: TRBJ2-1; V gene: TRBV4-2; clone size: -; CDR3 length: 16; D gene: -; CDR3 protein: CASSQGLGTSYNEQFF; CDR3 DNA: TGTGCCAGCAGCCAAGGTCTGGGGACCTCCTACAATGAGCAGTTCTTC
J gene: TRBJ2-5; V gene: TRBV7-2; clone size: few; CDR3 length: 15; D gene: -; CDR3 protein: CASSLQRQRGETQYF; CDR3 DNA: TGTGCCAGCAGCTTACAGCGGCAGCGAGGGGAGACCCAGTACTTC
J gene: TRBJ1-5; V gene: TRBV6-1; clone size: many; CDR3 length: 14; D gene: -; CDR3 protein: CASSDRDWAQPQHF; CDR3 DNA: TGTGCCAGCAGTGACAGGGACTGGGCTCAGCCCCAGCATTTT
J gene: TRBJ1-5; V gene: TRBV7-2; clone size: -; CDR3 length: 13; D gene: -; CDR3 protein: CASSLAQEQPQHF; CDR3 DNA: TGTGCCAGCAGCTTAGCGCAAGAACAGCCCCAGCATTTT
J gene: TRBJ1-3; V gene: TRBV7-6; clone size: once; CDR3 length: 14; D gene: -; CDR3 protein: CASSLAPFRNTIYF; CDR3 DNA: TGTGCCAGCAGCTTAGCCCCCTTCCGAAACACCATATATTTT
J gene: TRBJ1-4; V gene: TRBV5-8; clone size: -; CDR3 length: 14; D gene: -; CDR3 protein: CASSWGLFNEKLFF; CDR3 DNA: TGTGCCAGCAGCTGGGGACTTTTTAATGAAAAACTGTTTTTT
J gene: TRBJ1-2; V gene: TRBV30; clone size: -; CDR3 length: 13; D gene: -; CDR3 protein: CAWSDGNGYGYTF; CDR3 DNA: TGTGCCTGGAGTGACGGCAATGGCTATGGCTACACCTTC
J gene: TRBJ1-2; V gene: TRBV4-1; clone size: few; CDR3 length: 15; D gene: -; CDR3 protein: CASSQIRTANYGYTF; CDR3 DNA: TGCGCCAGCAGCCAAATCCGCACCGCTAACTATGGCTACACCTTC
J gene: TRBJ2-7; V gene: TRBV7-8; clone size: -; CDR3 length: 15; D gene: TRBD1; CDR3 protein: CASSFTGTGLYEQYF; CDR3 DNA: TGTGCCAGCAGCTTCACCGGGACAGGGCTATACGAGCAGTACTTC
J gene: TRBJ2-1; V gene: TRBV12-3/TRBV12-4; clone size: -; CDR3 length: 15; D gene: -; CDR3 protein: CAIAGGQSSYNEQFF; CDR3 DNA: TGTGCCATCGCAGGAGGACAGAGCTCCTACAATGAGCAGTTCTTC
J gene: TRBJ1-5; V gene: TRBV20-1; clone size: many; CDR3 length: 16; D gene: TRBD1; CDR3 protein: CSARSRDSNFNQPQHF; CDR3 DNA: TGCAGTGCTAGATCACGGGACAGCAACTTCAATCAGCCCCAGCATTTT
J gene: TRBJ2-2; V gene: TRBV9; clone size: -; CDR3 length: 16; D gene: -; CDR3 protein: CASSVGGGPSTGELFF; CDR3 DNA: TGTGCCAGCAGCGTAGGTGGCGGCCCGAGCACCGGGGAGCTGTTTTTT
J gene: TRBJ2-5; V gene: TRBV20-1; clone size: -; CDR3 length: 13; D gene: -; CDR3 protein: CSPQQGVGETQYF; CDR3 DNA: TGCAGTCCCCAACAGGGAGTGGGGGAGACCCAGTACTTC